A selection of T cell receptor beta chains follows, all from one sample in a study of shared T cell receptors in the human thymus. Method: immunoSEQ multiplex PCR; TCRdb's copy keeps in-frame clones and lacks some. The sample holds roughly 560,000 clones; about four fifths are singletons and the top ten take 0.013%. These data were also reused for a study on human thymus T cells.

What was sequenced was thymocytes. All receptors come from a boy under three years old with a congenital heart defect. CDR3s include the opening cysteine and the closing phenylalanine or tryptophan. Fields, in order: D gene, clone size, J gene, V gene, CDR3 DNA, CDR3 protein. D genes are given only for firm matches. The size of a clone is reported for some rows only, either as once, few or many, or as a class for expanded clones.

d_gene: -; abundance: few; j_gene: TRBJ2-7; v_gene: TRBV5-1; CDR3nt: TGCGCCAGCAGCTTGAATCAGGGCCGGCAGCAGTACTTC; CDR3aa: CASSLNQGRQQYF
d_gene: -; abundance: -; j_gene: TRBJ2-2; v_gene: TRBV12-5; CDR3nt: TGTGCTAGTGGTTTCTCCCTGCTTCGCCCCCCTGCGCATATCGGCGGGGAGCTGTTTTTT; CDR3aa: CASGFSLLRPPAHIGGELFF
d_gene: -; abundance: -; j_gene: TRBJ2-7; v_gene: TRBV21-1; CDR3nt: TGTGCCAGCAGCATGGGGAGGGCAATAACCTACGAGCAGTACTTC; CDR3aa: CASSMGRAITYEQYF
d_gene: TRBD1; abundance: few; j_gene: TRBJ2-5; v_gene: TRBV11-3; CDR3nt: TGTGCCAGCAGCTTAGAGGGGACAGAACAAGAGACCCAGTACTTC; CDR3aa: CASSLEGTEQETQYF
d_gene: -; abundance: few; j_gene: TRBJ2-2; v_gene: TRBV6-1; CDR3nt: TGTGCCAGCAGTGCCCAGGGTTGGAGCCCCATTGGGGAGCTGTTTTTT; CDR3aa: CASSAQGWSPIGELFF
d_gene: TRBD1; abundance: -; j_gene: TRBJ1-6; v_gene: TRBV5-1; CDR3nt: TGCGCCAGCAGCGCTACGACAGGGTTCGGTTCACCCCTCCACTTT; CDR3aa: CASSATTGFGSPLHF
d_gene: -; abundance: -; j_gene: TRBJ2-7; v_gene: TRBV7-6; CDR3nt: TGTGCCAGCAGCTCCCACAGGGACGAGCAGTACTTC; CDR3aa: CASSSHRDEQYF
d_gene: -; abundance: -; j_gene: TRBJ2-4; v_gene: TRBV5-1; CDR3nt: TGCGCCAGCAGCTTGGAGGCAGGGGATAGGATTACCAAAAACATTCAGTACTTC; CDR3aa: CASSLEAGDRITKNIQYF
d_gene: TRBD2; abundance: -; j_gene: TRBJ2-2; v_gene: TRBV11-1; CDR3nt: TGTGCCAGCAGCTTCCAGCTGGGACTAGCGGGCACCGGGGAGCTGTTTTTT; CDR3aa: CASSFQLGLAGTGELFF
d_gene: TRBD2; abundance: -; j_gene: TRBJ2-3; v_gene: TRBV6-4; CDR3nt: TGTGCCAGCAGTGACTCGATCGGGCTAGCGGGTCGAGATACGCAGTATTTT; CDR3aa: CASSDSIGLAGRDTQYF
d_gene: TRBD1; abundance: -; j_gene: TRBJ1-5; v_gene: TRBV5-1; CDR3nt: TGCGCCAGCAGCTTACAGGGGTATAGCAATCAGCCCCAGCATTTT; CDR3aa: CASSLQGYSNQPQHF
d_gene: -; abundance: -; j_gene: TRBJ1-4; v_gene: TRBV21-1; CDR3nt: TGTGCCAGCAGCAAAGGCGGCCAGGGGGCGGATGAAAAACTGTTTTTT; CDR3aa: CASSKGGQGADEKLFF
d_gene: TRBD1; abundance: -; j_gene: TRBJ1-5; v_gene: TRBV7-2; CDR3nt: TGTGCCAGCAGCTTAGGACAGGGGCATAGCAATCAGCCCCAGCATTTT; CDR3aa: CASSLGQGHSNQPQHF
d_gene: TRBD2; abundance: -; j_gene: TRBJ2-1; v_gene: TRBV29-1; CDR3nt: TGCAGCGCTAGGAGGGAGGGTCGTGTGCTCTACAATGAGCAGTTCTTC; CDR3aa: CSARREGRVLYNEQFF
d_gene: TRBD1; abundance: once; j_gene: TRBJ1-4; v_gene: TRBV10-3; CDR3nt: TGTGCCACCGGGGACAGGGTCGGTGAAAAACTGTTTTTT; CDR3aa: CATGDRVGEKLFF
d_gene: TRBD2; abundance: -; j_gene: TRBJ2-1; v_gene: TRBV14; CDR3nt: TGTGCCAGCAGCCAAGATGATAGGACTAGCGGGAGGGCTCCGGCCCCCAATGAGCAGTTCTTC; CDR3aa: CASSQDDRTSGRAPAPNEQFF
d_gene: -; abundance: -; j_gene: TRBJ1-5; v_gene: TRBV10-2; CDR3nt: TGCGCCAGCAGTGAGAGGGGTTACAATCAGCCCCAGCATTTT; CDR3aa: CASSERGYNQPQHF
d_gene: -; abundance: once; j_gene: TRBJ1-4; v_gene: TRBV11-3; CDR3nt: TGTGCCAGCAGCTCAAACAGTCTCAGGGAAAATGAAAAACTGTTTTTT; CDR3aa: CASSSNSLRENEKLFF
d_gene: -; abundance: -; j_gene: TRBJ1-2; v_gene: TRBV19; CDR3nt: TGTGCCAGTAGTATAGGGGCATCCTCGAGTAATGGCTACACCTTC; CDR3aa: CASSIGASSSNGYTF
d_gene: -; abundance: -; j_gene: TRBJ1-5; v_gene: TRBV5-5; CDR3nt: TGTGCCAGCAGCTTGGCAGGGGGCAATCAGCCCCAGCATTTT; CDR3aa: CASSLAGGNQPQHF
d_gene: -; abundance: few; j_gene: TRBJ2-7; v_gene: TRBV14; CDR3nt: TGTGCCAGCAGCCAAAGGGGAAGCCGGGAGCAGTACTTC; CDR3aa: CASSQRGSREQYF
d_gene: -; abundance: -; j_gene: TRBJ2-7; v_gene: TRBV14; CDR3nt: TGTGCCAGCAGCCAAGAATTAGGACGGGAATCCTACGAGCAGTACTTC; CDR3aa: CASSQELGRESYEQYF
d_gene: -; abundance: -; j_gene: TRBJ1-1; v_gene: TRBV4-1; CDR3nt: TGCGCCAGCAGCGCGTGGAACACTGAAGCTTTCTTT; CDR3aa: CASSAWNTEAFF
d_gene: TRBD2; abundance: -; j_gene: TRBJ2-3; v_gene: TRBV30; CDR3nt: TGTGCCTGGAGCGAGCGGGAGAGGTCTTGGGATACGCAGTATTTT; CDR3aa: CAWSERERSWDTQYF
d_gene: -; abundance: -; j_gene: TRBJ1-3; v_gene: TRBV4-3; CDR3nt: TGCGCCAGCAGCCAAGAGGGCCGATGGGCCGGGAGAAACACCATATATTTT; CDR3aa: CASSQEGRWAGRNTIYF
d_gene: TRBD2; abundance: -; j_gene: TRBJ2-7; v_gene: TRBV6-1; CDR3nt: TGTGCCAGCAGTGTGACAGCGGGAGGGTCCTACGAGCAGTACTTC; CDR3aa: CASSVTAGGSYEQYF
d_gene: -; abundance: -; j_gene: TRBJ2-5; v_gene: TRBV28; CDR3nt: TGTGCCAGCAGTTTATTAGTAGGGGATCAGGAGACCCAGTACTTC; CDR3aa: CASSLLVGDQETQYF
d_gene: TRBD1; abundance: -; j_gene: TRBJ2-7; v_gene: TRBV10-1; CDR3nt: TGCGCCAGCACCGGGACAGGTCCCTACGAGCAGTACTTC; CDR3aa: CASTGTGPYEQYF
d_gene: -; abundance: few; j_gene: TRBJ1-5; v_gene: TRBV6-6; CDR3nt: TGTGCCAGCGGAGGAGGCGGACAGCCCCAGCATTTT; CDR3aa: CASGGGGQPQHF
d_gene: TRBD2; abundance: -; j_gene: TRBJ2-1; v_gene: TRBV30; CDR3nt: TGTGCCTGGAGTGTTCTAGCGGGAGTGGCCAATGAGCAGTTCTTC; CDR3aa: CAWSVLAGVANEQFF
d_gene: TRBD1; abundance: -; j_gene: TRBJ2-7; v_gene: TRBV30; CDR3nt: TGTGCCTGGATCCCCACCTCGGACAGGGGGATTTACCACGAGCAGTACTTC; CDR3aa: CAWIPTSDRGIYHEQYF
d_gene: TRBD2; abundance: -; j_gene: TRBJ2-4; v_gene: TRBV30; CDR3nt: TGTGCCTGGAGCCCTAGCGGGAGTATACGGAACATTCAGTACTTC; CDR3aa: CAWSPSGSIRNIQYF
d_gene: TRBD2; abundance: -; j_gene: TRBJ2-7; v_gene: TRBV5-4; CDR3nt: TGTGCCAGCAGCCTGGTGAAAGCGGGAACCTACGAGCAGTACTTC; CDR3aa: CASSLVKAGTYEQYF
d_gene: -; abundance: few; j_gene: TRBJ1-1; v_gene: TRBV28; CDR3nt: TGTGCCAGCAGTTTTCGGTCTGAAGCTTTCTTT; CDR3aa: CASSFRSEAFF
d_gene: TRBD2; abundance: -; j_gene: TRBJ2-3; v_gene: TRBV6-4; CDR3nt: TGTGCCAGCCCTCTAGCGGGAACCCCAGATACGCAGTATTTT; CDR3aa: CASPLAGTPDTQYF
d_gene: TRBD1; abundance: -; j_gene: TRBJ1-5; v_gene: TRBV15; CDR3nt: TGTGCCACCAGCAGAGGAACAGGGGTTCATCAGCCCCAGCATTTT; CDR3aa: CATSRGTGVHQPQHF
d_gene: TRBD2; abundance: -; j_gene: TRBJ2-3; v_gene: TRBV30; CDR3nt: TGTGCCTGGAGTGGCAGGGGAGGACTAGCGGGAGGCGGCACAGATACGCAGTATTTT; CDR3aa: CAWSGRGGLAGGGTDTQYF
d_gene: -; abundance: -; j_gene: TRBJ1-2; v_gene: TRBV9; CDR3nt: TGTGCCAGCAGCGTAGCTGGGACAAAAGGCTACACCTTC; CDR3aa: CASSVAGTKGYTF
d_gene: TRBD1; abundance: -; j_gene: TRBJ1-4; v_gene: TRBV7-2; CDR3nt: TGTGCCAGCAGCCCCCGGGACAGAAGTTCTCAACTGTTTTTT; CDR3aa: CASSPRDRSSQLFF
d_gene: TRBD2; abundance: -; j_gene: TRBJ2-7; v_gene: TRBV19; CDR3nt: TGTGCCAGTAGTATAGCGGCTAGCGGGAGGGTGGAGCAGTACTTC; CDR3aa: CASSIAASGRVEQYF
d_gene: TRBD1; abundance: -; j_gene: TRBJ2-3; v_gene: TRBV28; CDR3nt: TGTGCCAGCAGTTGTTTTGGTCCCTACAGGGGGCAAGATACGCAGTATTTT; CDR3aa: CASSCFGPYRGQDTQYF
d_gene: TRBD1; abundance: few; j_gene: TRBJ1-4; v_gene: TRBV28; CDR3nt: TGTGCCAGCAGTTTAGGGACAGGGGGCGGAACTAATGAAAAACTGTTTTTT; CDR3aa: CASSLGTGGGTNEKLFF
d_gene: -; abundance: -; j_gene: TRBJ2-4; v_gene: TRBV28; CDR3nt: TGTGCCAGCAGTCAGACAGGTCTAGCCAAAAACATTCAGTACTTC; CDR3aa: CASSQTGLAKNIQYF
d_gene: -; abundance: -; j_gene: TRBJ2-6; v_gene: TRBV6-6; CDR3nt: TGTGCCAGCAGCCATTTCTCTGGGGCCAACGTCCTGACTTTC; CDR3aa: CASSHFSGANVLTF
d_gene: -; abundance: -; j_gene: TRBJ1-5; v_gene: TRBV27; CDR3nt: TGTGCCAGCAGCCCCCAGCTTTCGGGGGCCCAGCATTTT; CDR3aa: CASSPQLSGAQHF
d_gene: TRBD2; abundance: -; j_gene: TRBJ2-7; v_gene: TRBV27; CDR3nt: TGTGCCAGCAGTCCCGAGGGCGGGACTAGTCCCTACGAGCAGTACTTC; CDR3aa: CASSPEGGTSPYEQYF
d_gene: TRBD2; abundance: -; j_gene: TRBJ2-1; v_gene: TRBV6-1; CDR3nt: TGTGCCAGCAGTGTAGCGGGAGGACCGACTAATGAGCAGTTCTTC; CDR3aa: CASSVAGGPTNEQFF
d_gene: TRBD1; abundance: -; j_gene: TRBJ1-5; v_gene: TRBV19; CDR3nt: TGTGCCAGTAGTATAGAAGGGACAGGGTTGAGCAATCAGCCCCAGCATTTT; CDR3aa: CASSIEGTGLSNQPQHF
d_gene: -; abundance: -; j_gene: TRBJ1-2; v_gene: TRBV5-8; CDR3nt: TGTGCCAGCAGCTTTTCCGGGAACTATGGCTACACCTTC; CDR3aa: CASSFSGNYGYTF
d_gene: -; abundance: -; j_gene: TRBJ2-1; v_gene: TRBV27; CDR3nt: TGTGCCAGCAGTTTATCCCCCCGTGAGCAGTTCTTC; CDR3aa: CASSLSPREQFF
d_gene: TRBD2; abundance: -; j_gene: TRBJ2-5; v_gene: TRBV27; CDR3nt: TGTGCCAGCAGTTTAAGGGGATGGGGACTAGCGGGAGGAGAGACCCAGTACTTC; CDR3aa: CASSLRGWGLAGGETQYF
d_gene: -; abundance: -; j_gene: TRBJ1-5; v_gene: TRBV2; CDR3nt: TGTGCCAGCAGTGACGCCGGACAGACCCAAAATCAGCCCCAGCATTTT; CDR3aa: CASSDAGQTQNQPQHF
d_gene: -; abundance: -; j_gene: TRBJ2-1; v_gene: TRBV4-1; CDR3nt: TGCGCCAGCATGACGGAGAATGAGCAGTTCTTC; CDR3aa: CASMTENEQFF
d_gene: TRBD2; abundance: -; j_gene: TRBJ2-7; v_gene: TRBV29-1; CDR3nt: TGCAGCGGGGCCCGGTTTGGGTCTAGCGGAGTCTACGAGCAGTACTTC; CDR3aa: CSGARFGSSGVYEQYF
d_gene: -; abundance: -; j_gene: TRBJ2-3; v_gene: TRBV9; CDR3nt: TGTGCCAGCAGCGTATGGGGAGCAGATACGCAGTATTTT; CDR3aa: CASSVWGADTQYF
d_gene: -; abundance: few; j_gene: TRBJ2-3; v_gene: TRBV27; CDR3nt: TGTGCCAGCTCTCGAGGGGGACATGCTAGCACAGATACGCAGTATTTT; CDR3aa: CASSRGGHASTDTQYF